This T cell receptor (beta chain) was captured by sequencing in a study of PD-L1 blockade in urothelial cancer. About the study: Men with urothelial cancer arising in the bladder made up most of the 29 patients. Reported median T cell count for blood samples was 120,000 to 150,000. The authors examined blood 3 weeks (second dose) and 6 weeks after treatment start.

The CDR3 is 13 residues long. CDR1 MNHEY and CDR2 SVGAGI come from the germline V gene. V lost 8 bases and J 4 bases, leaving 14 bases between the germline ends. As for time point: pretreatment peripheral blood. Libraries were prepared by immunoSEQ multiplex PCR; TCRdb keeps only in-frame clonotypes and omits some of them. The table records around 70,000 clones, 80% to 85% of them present only once. General study findings and limits: Stronger expansion of tumor-associated clones in blood at 3 weeks distinguished durable-benefit patients.

As for this clone: The antigen remains undetermined.

The source was PBMCs, collected around atezolizumab (anti-PD-L1) treatment. The source of this sequence is a woman in her sixties or seventies with urothelial cancer. The chain uses TRBV6-5 and TRBJ1-1, with D tentatively TRBD1 (5 bases). CDR3: CASLQGLGTEAFF. The CDR3 DNA follows: TGTGCCAGCTTGCAGGGCCTGGGCACTGAAGCTTTCTTT.